This TCR beta chain is from a study of blood T cell repertoires in COVID-19. Measured with immunoSEQ multiplex PCR; TCRdb has only the in-frame clones, and not every one. The sample contains a few hundred thousand clones, 84% of which appear only once. The CDR3 covers 14 residues. Germline V gene sequence: CDR1 ENHRY, CDR2 SYGVKD. V dropped 4 bases and J dropped 4 bases, with 10 bases sitting between them. Sequencing was carried out using peripheral blood. This TCR was sampled from a man aged 60 to 75 with acute or convalescent COVID-19. V is TRBV10-3 and J is TRBJ1-4; D is possibly TRBD1 (6 bases). CDR3 DNA: TGTGCCATCAGTGTACAGGGTCTTAATGAAAAACTGTTTTTT. Protein product: CAISVQGLNEKLFF.